This T cell receptor (beta chain) was retrieved from a study of graft-versus-host responses after intestinal transplantation. Germline CDR1 SGHTA, CDR2 FQGTGA. The trim removed 2 bases at V and 6 bases at J, leaving 4 bases unmatched. The CDR3 extends over 14 amino acids. Details on this clone: Its antigen is not identified.

This table comes from immunoSEQ multiplex PCR, and its TCRdb copy is limited to in-frame clones, with some not included. The sample records more than 75,000 clones, 80% to 95% being singletons. The chain carries TRBV7-3 and TRBJ1-2; 9 bases align to TRBD1. Specimen: unstimulated CD4+ T cells sorted from spleen or lymph node cells, collected before transplant. This receptor was identified in a human donor who was the organ donor for an intestinal transplant. CDR3 in DNA: TGTGCCAGCAGCTTAGGGACAGGGAGGAATGGCTACACCTTC. It encodes CASSLGTGRNGYTF.